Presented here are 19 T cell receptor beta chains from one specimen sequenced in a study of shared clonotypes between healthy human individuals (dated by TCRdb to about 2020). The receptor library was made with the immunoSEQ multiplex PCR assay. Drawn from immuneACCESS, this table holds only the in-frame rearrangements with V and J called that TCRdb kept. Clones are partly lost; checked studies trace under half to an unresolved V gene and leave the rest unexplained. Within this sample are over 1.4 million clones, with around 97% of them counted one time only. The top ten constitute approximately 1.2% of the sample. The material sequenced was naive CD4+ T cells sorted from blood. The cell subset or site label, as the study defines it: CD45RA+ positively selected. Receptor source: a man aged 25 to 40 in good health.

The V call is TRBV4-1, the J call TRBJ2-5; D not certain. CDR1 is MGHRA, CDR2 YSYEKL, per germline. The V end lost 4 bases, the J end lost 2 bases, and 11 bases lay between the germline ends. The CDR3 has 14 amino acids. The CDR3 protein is CASSRQGPQETQYF. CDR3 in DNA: TGCGCCAGCAGCCGACAAGGACCTCAAGAGACCCAGTACTTC.

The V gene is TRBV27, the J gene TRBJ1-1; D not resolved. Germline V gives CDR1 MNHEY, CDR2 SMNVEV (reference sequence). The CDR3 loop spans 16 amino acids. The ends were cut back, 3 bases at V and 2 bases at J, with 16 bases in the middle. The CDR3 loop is CASSFSFVPQNTEAFF. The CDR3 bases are TGTGCCAGCAGTTTCTCGTTCGTCCCTCAAAACACTGAAGCTTTCTTT.

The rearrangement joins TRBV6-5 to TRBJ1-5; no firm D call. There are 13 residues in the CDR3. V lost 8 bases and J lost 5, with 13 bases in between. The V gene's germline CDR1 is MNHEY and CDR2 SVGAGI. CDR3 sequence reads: CASGRTSHQPQHF. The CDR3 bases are TGTGCCAGCGGCCGGACGAGTCATCAGCCCCAGCATTTT.

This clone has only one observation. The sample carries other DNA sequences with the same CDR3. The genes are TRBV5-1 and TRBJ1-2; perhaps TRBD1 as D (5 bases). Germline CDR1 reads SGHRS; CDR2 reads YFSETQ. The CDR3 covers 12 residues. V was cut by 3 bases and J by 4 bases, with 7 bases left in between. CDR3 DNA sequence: TGCGCCAGCAGCTCCGACAGCTATGGCTACACCTTC. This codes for CASSSDSYGYTF.

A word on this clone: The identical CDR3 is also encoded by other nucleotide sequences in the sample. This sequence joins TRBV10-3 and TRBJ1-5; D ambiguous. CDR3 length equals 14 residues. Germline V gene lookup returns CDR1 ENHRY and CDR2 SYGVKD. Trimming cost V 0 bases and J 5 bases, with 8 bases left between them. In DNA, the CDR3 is TGTGCCATCAGTGAGTCGAAGGGCGATCAGCCCCAGCATTTT. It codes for CAISESKGDQPQHF.

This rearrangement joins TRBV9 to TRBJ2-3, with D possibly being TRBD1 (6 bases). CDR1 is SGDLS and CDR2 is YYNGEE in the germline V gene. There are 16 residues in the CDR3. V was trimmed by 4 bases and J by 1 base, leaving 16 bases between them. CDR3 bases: TGTGCCAGCAGCTATAGCTGGGGACACGGCACAGATACGCAGTATTTT. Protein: CASSYSWGHGTDTQYF.

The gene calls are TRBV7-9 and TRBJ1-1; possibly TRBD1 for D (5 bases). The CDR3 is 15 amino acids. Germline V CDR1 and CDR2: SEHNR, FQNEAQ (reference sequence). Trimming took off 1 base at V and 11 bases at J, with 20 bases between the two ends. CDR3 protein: CASSLEGGTFDRAFF. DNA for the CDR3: TGTGCCAGCAGCTTAGAAGGAGGGACGTTTGATAGGGCTTTCTTT.

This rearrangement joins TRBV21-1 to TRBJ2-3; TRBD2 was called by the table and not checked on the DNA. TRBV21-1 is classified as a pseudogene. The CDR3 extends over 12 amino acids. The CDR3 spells CASTKGGNTQYF. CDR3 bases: TGTGCCAGCACAAAAGGAGGGAATACGCAGTATTTT.

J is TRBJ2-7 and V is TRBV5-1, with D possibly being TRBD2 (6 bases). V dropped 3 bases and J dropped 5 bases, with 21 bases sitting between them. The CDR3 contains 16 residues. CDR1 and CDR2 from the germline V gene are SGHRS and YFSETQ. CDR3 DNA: TGCGCCAGCAGCTGGGGGGTTGCGGGTATACGGGACGAGCAGTACTTC. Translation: CASSWGVAGIRDEQYF.

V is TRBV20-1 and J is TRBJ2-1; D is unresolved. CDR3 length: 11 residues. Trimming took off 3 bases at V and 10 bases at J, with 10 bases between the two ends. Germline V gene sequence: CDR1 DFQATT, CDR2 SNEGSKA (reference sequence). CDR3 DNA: TGCAGTGCTAGTCCTTCCCGGGAGCAGTTCTTC. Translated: CSASPSREQFF.

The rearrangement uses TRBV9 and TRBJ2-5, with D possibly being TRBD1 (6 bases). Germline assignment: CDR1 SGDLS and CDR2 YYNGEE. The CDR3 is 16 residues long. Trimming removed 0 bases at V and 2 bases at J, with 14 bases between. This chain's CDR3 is CASSVATGHTQETQYF. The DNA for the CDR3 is TGTGCCAGCAGCGTAGCAACGGGACACACACAAGAGACCCAGTACTTC. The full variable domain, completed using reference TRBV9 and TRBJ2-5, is DSGVTQTPKHLITATGQRVTLRCSPRSGDLSVYWYQQSLDQGLQFLIQYYNGEERAKGNILERFSAQQFPDLHSELNLSSLELGDSALYFCASSVATGHTQETQYFGPGTRLLVL.

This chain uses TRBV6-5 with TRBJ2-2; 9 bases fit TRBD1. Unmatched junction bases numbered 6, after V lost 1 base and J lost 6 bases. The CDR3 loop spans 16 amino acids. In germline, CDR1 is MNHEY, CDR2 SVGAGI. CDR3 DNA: TGTGCCAGCAGTTACTTCGGACAGGGGAGGGCCGGGGAGCTGTTTTTT. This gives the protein CASSYFGQGRAGELFF.

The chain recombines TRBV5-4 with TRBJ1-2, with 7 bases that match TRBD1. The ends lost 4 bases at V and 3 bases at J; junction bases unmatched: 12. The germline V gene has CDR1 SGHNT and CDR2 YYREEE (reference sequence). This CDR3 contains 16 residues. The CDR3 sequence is CASSRPNGQEDYGYTF. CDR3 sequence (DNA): TGTGCCAGCAGCCGCCCGAACGGACAGGAGGACTATGGCTACACCTTC.

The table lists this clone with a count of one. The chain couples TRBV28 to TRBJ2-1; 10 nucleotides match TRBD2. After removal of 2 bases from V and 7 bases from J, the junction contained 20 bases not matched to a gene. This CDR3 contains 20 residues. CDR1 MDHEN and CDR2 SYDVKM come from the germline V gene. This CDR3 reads CASSLRSSGSRSPTGNEQFF. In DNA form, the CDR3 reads TGTGCCAGCAGTTTAAGGTCTAGCGGGAGTCGAAGCCCTACTGGGAATGAGCAGTTCTTC.

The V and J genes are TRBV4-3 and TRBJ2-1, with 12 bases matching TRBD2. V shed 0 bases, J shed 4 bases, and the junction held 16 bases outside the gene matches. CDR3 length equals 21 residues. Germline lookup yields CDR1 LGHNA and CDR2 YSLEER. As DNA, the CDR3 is TGCGCCAGCAGCCAAGATCTGTCCCTGCGCCCGGGACTAGCGGGTTACAATGAGCAGTTCTTC. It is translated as CASSQDLSLRPGLAGYNEQFF.

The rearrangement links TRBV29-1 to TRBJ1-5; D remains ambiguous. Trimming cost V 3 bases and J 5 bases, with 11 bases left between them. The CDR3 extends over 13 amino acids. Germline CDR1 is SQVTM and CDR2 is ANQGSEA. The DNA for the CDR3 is TGCAGCGTTGATGCGGGTGAAGATCAGCCCCAGCATTTT. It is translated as CSVDAGEDQPQHF.

The DNA of the CDR3 is TGTGCCAGCAGACATCTAACAGCGCAAGAAGCTTTCTTT. Translation gives CASRHLTAQEAFF. The rearrangement joins TRBV19 to TRBJ1-1; D uncertain. The CDR3 consists of 13 residues. Germline values: CDR1 LNHDA, CDR2 SQIVND (reference sequence). With 9 bases removed from V and 8 bases from J, the gap between germline ends came to 19 bases.

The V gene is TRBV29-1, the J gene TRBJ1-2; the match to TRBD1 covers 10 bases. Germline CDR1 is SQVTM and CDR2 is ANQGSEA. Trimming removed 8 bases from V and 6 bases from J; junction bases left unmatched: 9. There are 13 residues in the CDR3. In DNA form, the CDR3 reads TGCAGCTCCAGGACAGGGGGGGAGGATGGCTACACCTTC. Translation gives CSSRTGGEDGYTF. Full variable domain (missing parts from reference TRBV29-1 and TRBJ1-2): SAVISQKPSRDICQRGTSLTIQCQVDSQVTMMFWYRQQPGQSLTLIATANQGSEATYESGFVIDKFPISRPNLTFSTLTVSNMSPEDSSIYLCSSRTGGEDGYTFGSGTRLTVV.

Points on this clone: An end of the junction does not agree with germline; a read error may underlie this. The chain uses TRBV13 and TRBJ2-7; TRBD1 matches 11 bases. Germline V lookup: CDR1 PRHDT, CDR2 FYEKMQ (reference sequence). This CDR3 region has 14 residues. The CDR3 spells CASSLGTGGGEQYF. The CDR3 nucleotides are TGTGCCAGCAGCCTAGGGACAGGGGGTGGCGAGCAGTACTTC.